A selection of T cell receptor beta chains follows, all from one sample in a study of blood T cells in healthy people across ages. One entry per CDR3 protein, called by TCRdb with MiXCR from the 5' RACE reads. There are 1.4 million or so distinct CDR3 sequences in the sample; under 55% occur only once, and around 4% lies in the top ten. Sequencing was carried out using blood. The source is a woman between 18 and 30 years old in good health. CDR3s leave out the opening cysteine and the closing phenylalanine or tryptophan. Fields, in order: V gene, J gene, CDR3 protein.

V: TRBV10-3
J: TRBJ2-1
CDR3: AIRRGGPSEQF

V: TRBV6-2/TRBV6-3
J: TRBJ2-2
CDR3: ASITISPGQGPSGELF

V: TRBV4-1
J: TRBJ2-5
CDR3: ASSSPGQGLETQY

V: TRBV9
J: TRBJ2-1
CDR3: ASSVAGGVYNGQF

V: TRBV15
J: TRBJ2-1
CDR3: ATSRQGREAYNEQF

V: TRBV6-5
J: TRBJ1-6
CDR3: ATSRTGPSALH

V: TRBV25-1
J: TRBJ2-7
CDR3: ASSESASGTHEQY

V: TRBV20-1
J: TRBJ1-5
CDR3: SAIRVGASNQPQH

V: TRBV18
J: TRBJ1-1
CDR3: ASSPLAARDTEAF

V: TRBV12-3/TRBV12-4
J: TRBJ1-2
CDR3: ASSSWTGAVFDYGYT

V: TRBV20-1
J: TRBJ2-7
CDR3: SGTRESSYEQY

V: TRBV12-3/TRBV12-4
J: TRBJ2-7
CDR3: ASRLWGFEQY

V: TRBV27
J: TRBJ1-5
CDR3: ASSFQGNSNQPQH

V: TRBV7-9
J: TRBJ2-1
CDR3: ASSFSGGRLNEQF

V: TRBV29-1
J: TRBJ2-1
CDR3: SAPGGLYMGGEQF

V: TRBV6-5
J: TRBJ2-1
CDR3: ASSAGRGPVDEQF

V: TRBV20-1
J: TRBJ2-1
CDR3: SAQRQGSYNEQF

V: TRBV4-1
J: TRBJ1-1
CDR3: ASSPIPPNTEAF

V: TRBV11-1
J: TRBJ2-4
CDR3: ASSITRDIQY

V: TRBV25-1
J: TRBJ2-7
CDR3: ASSEALANYEQY

V: TRBV3-1
J: TRBJ2-7
CDR3: ASSQGMGTEFYEQY

V: TRBV6-2/TRBV6-3
J: -
CDR3: ASSPSGNVAYNEQY

V: TRBV6-6
J: TRBJ2-7
CDR3: GTRHGYEQY

V: TRBV7-2
J: TRBJ2-1
CDR3: ASSSLVFGAEQF

V: TRBV7-2
J: TRBJ2-7
CDR3: ASSLDGENEQY

V: TRBV5-5
J: TRBJ2-5
CDR3: ASSPPGQRNQETQY

V: TRBV10-2
J: TRBJ1-6
CDR3: ASRITQGADNSPLH

V: TRBV4-1
J: TRBJ1-1
CDR3: ASSHRRRAEAF

V: TRBV11-2
J: TRBJ2-7
CDR3: ASSLAIYGAYEQY

V: TRBV28
J: TRBJ2-3
CDR3: ASSRSGATDTQY

V: TRBV7-2
J: TRBJ1-5
CDR3: ATSLFTQPQH

V: TRBV25-1
J: TRBJ1-1
CDR3: ASRKGNTEAF

V: TRBV10-3
J: -
CDR3: AISETDGLYEQY

V: TRBV3-1
J: TRBJ1-1
CDR3: ASSQAQGGMNTEAF

V: TRBV29-1
J: TRBJ2-1
CDR3: SVDRGGNEQF

V: TRBV28
J: TRBJ2-7
CDR3: ASSFEVLSRTYEQY

V: TRBV27
J: TRBJ2-7
CDR3: ASSYGPVGSYEQY

V: TRBV15
J: TRBJ1-2
CDR3: ATSGRQGSYGYT

V: TRBV30
J: TRBJ1-1
CDR3: AGSVGGPEAF

V: TRBV5-1
J: TRBJ2-1
CDR3: ASSLAPLAGAQGYNEQF

V: TRBV24-1
J: -
CDR3: ATSDAGTRKTQY

V: TRBV4-2
J: TRBJ1-5
CDR3: ASSRDREINQPQH

V: TRBV13
J: TRBJ2-1
CDR3: ASSLTSGRNNEQF

V: TRBV20-1
J: TRBJ2-3
CDR3: SAREPQRIYTDTQY

V: TRBV18
J: TRBJ2-3
CDR3: ASSPPGGVTDTQY

V: TRBV12-3/TRBV12-4
J: TRBJ1-6
CDR3: ASSLRGLPRLH

V: TRBV5-8
J: TRBJ2-7
CDR3: ASSLGSGVGYEQY

V: TRBV7-9
J: TRBJ1-2
CDR3: ASSHGTPTNYGYT

V: TRBV4-1
J: TRBJ1-5
CDR3: ASSQETGQGFQPQH

V: TRBV7-2
J: TRBJ1-6
CDR3: ASSSPGSGNSPLH

V: TRBV27
J: TRBJ2-5
CDR3: ASSWGMGQETQY